The rows below give T cell receptor beta chains drawn from one sample of a study of cytomegalovirus exposure and HLA in healthy donors. Profiled with immunoSEQ multiplex PCR; TCRdb holds only in-frame clones, not every one. Counted here are roughly 150,000 clones, 70% to 80% occurring once; the ten biggest clones make up 2.2%. The sample comprised PBMCs. These receptor sequences come from a man aged 25-45 years in good health and CMV-seronegative. Both conserved end residues are part of each CDR3. D genes are given only for firm matches. Part of the rows lack a size; the others show once, few, many or a class for expanded clones.

J gene | clone size | D gene | V gene | CDR3 protein | CDR3 DNA
TRBJ2-3 | NA | TRBD1 | TRBV6-5 | CASSLQGAVGDTQYF | TGTGCCAGCAGTTTACAGGGGGCGGTTGGAGATACGCAGTATTTT
TRBJ1-3 | NA | NA | TRBV7-6 | CASVSSGNTVYF | TGTGCCAGCGTTAGCTCTGGAAACACCGTATATTTT
TRBJ1-2 | NA | NA | TRBV27 | CASSLNYRAGANYGYTF | TGTGCCAGCAGTTTAAATTACAGGGCAGGGGCTAACTATGGCTACACCTTC
TRBJ2-3 | NA | TRBD2 | TRBV27 | CASRAPLAATDTQYF | TGTGCCAGCAGAGCGCCTCTAGCGGCCACAGATACGCAGTATTTT
TRBJ2-3 | NA | TRBD1 | TRBV5-4 | CASSFSGGADTQYF | TGTGCCAGCAGCTTCTCAGGGGGCGCAGATACGCAGTATTTT
TRBJ1-2 | many | NA | TRBV7-8 | CASSLGASSSYGYTF | TGTGCCAGCAGCTTAGGCGCGTCGAGTAGTTATGGCTACACCTTC
TRBJ1-6 | NA | NA | TRBV6-5 | CASSSQGTSPLHF | TGTGCCAGCAGTTCCCAGGGGACTTCACCCCTCCACTTT
TRBJ1-5 | few | TRBD1 | TRBV6-5 | CASSGTGMSNQPQHF | TGTGCCAGCAGTGGGACAGGGATGAGCAATCAGCCCCAGCATTTT
TRBJ2-3 | NA | TRBD2 | TRBV7-9 | CASSSSGASTDTQYF | TGTGCCAGCAGCTCTAGCGGGGCAAGCACAGATACGCAGTATTTT
TRBJ2-7 | few | TRBD1 | TRBV5-4 | CASSFTGGIYEQYF | TGTGCCAGCAGCTTTACAGGGGGCATCTACGAGCAGTACTTC
TRBJ2-7 | NA | NA | TRBV10-3 | CAISPGSLSYEQYF | TGTGCCATCAGTCCCGGGAGCCTGAGCTACGAGCAGTACTTC
TRBJ2-7 | NA | TRBD2 | TRBV7-9 | CASSHPPSGRSNEQYF | TGTGCCAGCAGCCACCCCCCTAGCGGGAGGTCTAACGAGCAGTACTTC
TRBJ1-2 | NA | NA | TRBV19 | CASSRTSGPTANYGYTF | TGTGCCAGTAGTAGGACCTCCGGACCGACAGCTAACTATGGCTACACCTTC
TRBJ1-5 | NA | TRBD1 | TRBV7-9 | CASSPGTVGQPQHF | TGTGCCAGCAGCCCAGGGACAGTCGGGCAGCCCCAGCATTTT
TRBJ2-3 | NA | TRBD2 | TRBV4-3 | CASSQLLAGGVADTQYF | TGCGCCAGCAGCCAACTACTAGCGGGAGGGGTAGCAGATACGCAGTATTTT
TRBJ1-5 | NA | NA | TRBV5-1 | CASSLAGGFGSQPQHF | TGCGCCAGCAGCTTGGCTGGGGGGTTCGGGAGTCAGCCCCAGCATTTT
TRBJ2-7 | NA | TRBD2 | TRBV4-2 | CASSRWGVSGGSPYEQYF | TGTGCCAGCAGCCGGTGGGGGGTTTCGGGCGGGAGTCCATACGAGCAGTACTTC
TRBJ2-3 | NA | NA | TRBV5-4 | CASRRDYQQSTDTQYF | TGTGCCAGCAGGCGTGACTACCAACAAAGCACAGATACGCAGTATTTT
TRBJ2-1 | NA | TRBD2 | TRBV19 | CASGGAGVLGNEQFF | TGTGCCAGTGGGGGAGCGGGAGTTTTGGGCAATGAGCAGTTCTTC
TRBJ1-2 | once | NA | TRBV11-3 | CASSRQGDGYTF | TGTGCCAGCAGCCGGCAGGGCGATGGCTACACCTTC
TRBJ1-4 | NA | TRBD1 | TRBV5-1 | CASSLDRGNEKLFF | TGCGCCAGCAGCTTAGACAGGGGTAATGAAAAACTGTTTTTT
TRBJ2-1 | once | TRBD2 | TRBV6-4 | CASSDSAGVKSNEQFF | TGTGCCAGCAGTGACTCGGCGGGAGTAAAAAGCAATGAGCAGTTCTTC
TRBJ2-1 | once | NA | TRBV9 | CASSVGQPYNEQFF | TGTGCCAGCAGCGTAGGGCAACCTTACAATGAGCAGTTCTTC
TRBJ1-1 | NA | NA | TRBV28 | CASKWGGRRLTEAFF | TGTGCCAGCAAATGGGGAGGAAGGCGCCTTACGGAAGCTTTCTTT
TRBJ1-2 | NA | NA | TRBV9 | CASSSGGNSYGYTF | TGTGCCAGCAGCTCTGGAGGGAACAGCTATGGCTACACCTTC
TRBJ1-1 | NA | TRBD1 | TRBV18 | CASSLGQGAMNTEAFF | TGTGCCAGCTCACTCGGACAGGGGGCTATGAACACTGAAGCTTTCTTT